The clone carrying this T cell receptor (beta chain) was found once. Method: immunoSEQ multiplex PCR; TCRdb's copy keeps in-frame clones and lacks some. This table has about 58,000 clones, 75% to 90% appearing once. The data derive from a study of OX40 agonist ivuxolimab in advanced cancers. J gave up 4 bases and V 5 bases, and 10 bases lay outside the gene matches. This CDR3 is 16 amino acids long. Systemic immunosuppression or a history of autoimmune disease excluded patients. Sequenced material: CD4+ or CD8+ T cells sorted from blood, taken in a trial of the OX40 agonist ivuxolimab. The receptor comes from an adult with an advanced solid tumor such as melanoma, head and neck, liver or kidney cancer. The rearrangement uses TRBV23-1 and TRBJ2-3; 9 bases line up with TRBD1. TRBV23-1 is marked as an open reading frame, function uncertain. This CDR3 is CASSKPGDREADTQYF. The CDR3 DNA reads TGCGCCAGCAGTAAACCGGGGGACAGGGAGGCAGATACGCAGTATTTT.